What follows describes a single T cell receptor (beta chain). The sample comes from a study of blood T cell repertoires in COVID-19. Study context: The cDNA or gDNA used as material had been derived from T cells, B-cell-depleted T cells, or PBMCs.

Trimming took 4 bases from V and 2 from J, leaving 16 bases between them. This CDR3 is 15 amino acids long. Germline CDR1 SGHRS, CDR2 YFSETQ. Per the original methods: Estimation of nucleated cell counts relied on the amplification of reference gene primers. Some clones are missing from TCRdb's copy, which holds only in-frame ones; the method was immunoSEQ multiplex PCR. The D gene and trimming were derived from the DNA, and the V and J assignments and clone size from that table. The sample has tens of thousands of clones, around nine tenths seen once; the top ten hold roughly 8%. This chain joins TRBV5-1 and TRBJ2-7; D is perhaps TRBD2 (5 bases). The specimen was peripheral blood. This receptor was identified in a man aged 45-65 years with active COVID-19. The CDR3 protein is CASSPGNRDPYEQYF. The CDR3, as DNA: TGCGCCAGCAGCCCGGGGAATAGGGATCCCTACGAGCAGTACTTC.